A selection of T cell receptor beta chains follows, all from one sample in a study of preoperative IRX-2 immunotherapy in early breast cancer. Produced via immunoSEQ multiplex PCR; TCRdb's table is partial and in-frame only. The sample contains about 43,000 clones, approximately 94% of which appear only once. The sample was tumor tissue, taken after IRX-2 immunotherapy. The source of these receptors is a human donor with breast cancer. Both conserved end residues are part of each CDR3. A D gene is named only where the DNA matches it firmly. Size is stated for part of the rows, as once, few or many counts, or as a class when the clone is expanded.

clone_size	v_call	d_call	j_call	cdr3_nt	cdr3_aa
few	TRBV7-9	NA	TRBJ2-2	TGTGCCAGCAGCGCCACCCTGACCGGGGAGCTGTTTTTT	CASSATLTGELFF
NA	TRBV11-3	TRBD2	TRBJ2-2	TGTGCCAGCAGCGGACGGACTAGCGGGGGGGGGAACGCGAACACCGGGGAGCTGTTTTTT	CASSGRTSGGGNANTGELFF
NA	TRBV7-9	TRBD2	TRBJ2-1	TGTGCCAGCAGCTCATCTAGCGGGGTTTACAATGAGCAGTTCTTC	CASSSSSGVYNEQFF
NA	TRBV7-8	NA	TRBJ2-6	TGTGCCAGCAGTCATACTGGACAGTGGGACAACTCTGGGGCCAACGTCCTGACTTTC	CASSHTGQWDNSGANVLTF
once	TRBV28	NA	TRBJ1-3	TGTGCCAGCAGGGATAGTCAGTTCATATATTTT	CASRDSQFIYF
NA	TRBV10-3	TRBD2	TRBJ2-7	TGTGCCATCAGTGAGGACACTAGCGGGGCCTACGAGCAGTACTTC	CAISEDTSGAYEQYF
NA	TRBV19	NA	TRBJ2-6	TGTGCCAGTAGTATGAACCCTCACTCTGGGGCCAACGTCCTGACTTTC	CASSMNPHSGANVLTF
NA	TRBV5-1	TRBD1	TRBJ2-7	TGCGCCAGCAGCCAGGGGGCGGCTAACTACGAGCAGTACTTC	CASSQGAANYEQYF
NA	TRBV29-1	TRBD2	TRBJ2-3	TGCAGCGTGGCATCCGGGAGGGAAAGGTCCACAGATACGCAGTATTTT	CSVASGRERSTDTQYF
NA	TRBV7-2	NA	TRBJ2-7	TGTGCCAGCAGCTTAGGATCCTACTATTACGAGCAGTACTTC	CASSLGSYYYEQYF
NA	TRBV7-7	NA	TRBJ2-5	TGTGCCAGCAGCCAGACAGGGACTGAGACCCAGTACTTC	CASSQTGTETQYF
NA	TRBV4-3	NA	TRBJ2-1	TGCGCCAGCAGCCAAGTAACGAGCACGGTTGAGCAGTTCTTC	CASSQVTSTVEQFF
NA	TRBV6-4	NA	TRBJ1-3	TGTGCCAGCAGTGACAGAAAGGGGGACTCTGGAAACACCATATATTTT	CASSDRKGDSGNTIYF
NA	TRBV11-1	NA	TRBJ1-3	TGTGCCAGCAGCCACCTTTGGGGGCGCAGCTCTGGAAACACCATATATTTT	CASSHLWGRSSGNTIYF
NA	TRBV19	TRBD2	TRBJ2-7	TGTGCCAGTAGTGCCTCACTAGCGGGAGTCAAATACGAGCAGTACTTC	CASSASLAGVKYEQYF
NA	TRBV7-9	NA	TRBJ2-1	TGTGCCAGCAGCTTAGAGTCGCCGCCCACCGAGCAGTTCTTC	CASSLESPPTEQFF
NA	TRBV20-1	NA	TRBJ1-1	TGCAGTGCGTCGAAGACTGAAGCTTTCTTT	CSASKTEAFF
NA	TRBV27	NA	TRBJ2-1	TGTGCCAGCGGTCCTAGGGAGTTCAATGAGCAGTTCTTC	CASGPREFNEQFF
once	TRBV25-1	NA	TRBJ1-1	TGTGCCAGCAGTGAATACTTGGGGGAAGCTTTCTTT	CASSEYLGEAFF
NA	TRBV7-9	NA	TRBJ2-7	TGTGCCAGCAGCTCAGACACCAGACTAGGTCGCCGCTACGAGCAGTACTTC	CASSSDTRLGRRYEQYF
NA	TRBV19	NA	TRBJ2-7	TGTGCCAGTAGTATAGATTTAACAGGTTCCTACGAGCAGTACTTC	CASSIDLTGSYEQYF
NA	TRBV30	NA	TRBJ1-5	TGTGCCTGGAGTGAAGGGCGGGGGAAAATCCCCCAGCATTTT	CAWSEGRGKIPQHF
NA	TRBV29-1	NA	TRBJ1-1	TGCAGCGTTGTAGGGGGGGTTCCGGGGTCTTTCTTT	CSVVGGVPGSFF
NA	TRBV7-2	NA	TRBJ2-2	TGTGCCAGCAGCTTAGGACCGAGGGCCGGGGAGCTGTTTTTT	CASSLGPRAGELFF
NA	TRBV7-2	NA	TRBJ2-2	TGTGCCAGCAGCTCCAACCCCGCCGGGATCACCGGGGAGCTGTTTTTT	CASSSNPAGITGELFF
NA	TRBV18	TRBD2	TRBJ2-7	TGTGCCAGCTCACCGGAAAGGGGTAGGACTAGCGGGAGATACGAGCAGTACTTC	CASSPERGRTSGRYEQYF
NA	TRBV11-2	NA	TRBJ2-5	TGTGCCAGCAGCGCGTTAGGACCCCCGTACCAAGAGACCCAGTACTTC	CASSALGPPYQETQYF
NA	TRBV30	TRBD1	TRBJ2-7	TGTGCCTGGAGCCGAGGGGGCGCGACCTACGAGCAGTACTTC	CAWSRGGATYEQYF
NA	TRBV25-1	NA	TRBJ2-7	TGTGCCAGCAGTGAATACAGGGGAAACGAGCAGTACTTC	CASSEYRGNEQYF
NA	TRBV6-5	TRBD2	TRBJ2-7	TGTGCCAGCCGATTAGAGCGGGAGTGGTACGAGCAGTACTTC	CASRLEREWYEQYF
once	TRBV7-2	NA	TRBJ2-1	TGTGCCAGCAGCCCCCCCGCCGGGACCGGTGGGGCTGAGCAGTTCTTC	CASSPPAGTGGAEQFF
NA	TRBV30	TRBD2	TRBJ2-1	TGTGCCTGGAGTGTACGAACTAGCGGGTACAATGAGCAGTTCTTC	CAWSVRTSGYNEQFF
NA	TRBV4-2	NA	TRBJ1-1	TGTGCCAGCAGCCAAGATAAAACAGGACTCTTGAACACTGAAGCTTTCTTT	CASSQDKTGLLNTEAFF
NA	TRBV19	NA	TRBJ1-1	TGTGCCAGTAAAAAAGTTTATTCGAGGGATATGAACACTGAAGCTTTCTTT	CASKKVYSRDMNTEAFF
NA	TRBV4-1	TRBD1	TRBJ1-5	TGCGCCAGCAGCCTGGGACAGGGGCAGAGTAGCAATCAGCCCCAGCATTTT	CASSLGQGQSSNQPQHF
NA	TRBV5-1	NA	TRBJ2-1	TGCGCCAGCAGCTTGTCAAGCTCCTACAATGAGCAGTTCTTC	CASSLSSSYNEQFF
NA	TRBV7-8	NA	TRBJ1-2	TGTGCCAGCAGCTTAGGTGGGGGCTATGGCTACACCTTC	CASSLGGGYGYTF
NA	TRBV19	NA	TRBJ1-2	TGTGCCACCCAGGCCCCGGGCCTTAGGAACTATGGCTACACCTTC	CATQAPGLRNYGYTF
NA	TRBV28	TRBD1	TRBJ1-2	TGTGCCAGCGTCGCCGGACAGGGTTATGGCTACACCTTC	CASVAGQGYGYTF
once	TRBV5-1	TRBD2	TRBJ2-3	TGCGCCAGCAGCTTCACCAGCGGGGGGGATACGCAGTATTTT	CASSFTSGGDTQYF
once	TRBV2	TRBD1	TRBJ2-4	TGTGCCAGCAGTGAAATTCGGACAGGGGGTAACATTCAGTACTTC	CASSEIRTGGNIQYF
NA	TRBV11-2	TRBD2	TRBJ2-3	TGTGCCAGCAACCGGAGAGCGGGAGGTGCAGATACGCAGTATTTT	CASNRRAGGADTQYF
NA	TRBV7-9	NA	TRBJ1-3	TGTGCCAGCAGCTTTAACACCATATATTTT	CASSFNTIYF
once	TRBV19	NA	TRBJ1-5	TGTGCCAGTAGTTATCGTACAGGACCCAATCAGCCCCAGCATTTT	CASSYRTGPNQPQHF
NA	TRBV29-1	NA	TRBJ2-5	TGCAGCGTTAGCGGCAAGCCGGAAGAGACCCAGTACTTC	CSVSGKPEETQYF
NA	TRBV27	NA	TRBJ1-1	TGTGCCAGTCTCCGAATCCCGGGGAAGATGAACACTGAAGCTTTCTTT	CASLRIPGKMNTEAFF